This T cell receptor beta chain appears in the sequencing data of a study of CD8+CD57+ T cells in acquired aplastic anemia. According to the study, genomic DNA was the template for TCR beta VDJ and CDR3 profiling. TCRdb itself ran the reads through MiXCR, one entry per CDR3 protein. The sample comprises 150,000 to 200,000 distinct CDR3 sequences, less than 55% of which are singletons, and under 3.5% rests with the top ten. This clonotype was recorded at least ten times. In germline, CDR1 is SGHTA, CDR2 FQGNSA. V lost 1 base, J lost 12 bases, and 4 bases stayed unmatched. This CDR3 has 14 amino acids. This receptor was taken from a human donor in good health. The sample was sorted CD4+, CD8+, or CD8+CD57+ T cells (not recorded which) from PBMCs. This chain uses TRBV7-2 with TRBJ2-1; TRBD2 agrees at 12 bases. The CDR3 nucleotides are TGTGCCAGCAGCTTAGAACTAGCGGGAGGCAGGCAGTTCTTC. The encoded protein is CASSLELAGGRQFF.